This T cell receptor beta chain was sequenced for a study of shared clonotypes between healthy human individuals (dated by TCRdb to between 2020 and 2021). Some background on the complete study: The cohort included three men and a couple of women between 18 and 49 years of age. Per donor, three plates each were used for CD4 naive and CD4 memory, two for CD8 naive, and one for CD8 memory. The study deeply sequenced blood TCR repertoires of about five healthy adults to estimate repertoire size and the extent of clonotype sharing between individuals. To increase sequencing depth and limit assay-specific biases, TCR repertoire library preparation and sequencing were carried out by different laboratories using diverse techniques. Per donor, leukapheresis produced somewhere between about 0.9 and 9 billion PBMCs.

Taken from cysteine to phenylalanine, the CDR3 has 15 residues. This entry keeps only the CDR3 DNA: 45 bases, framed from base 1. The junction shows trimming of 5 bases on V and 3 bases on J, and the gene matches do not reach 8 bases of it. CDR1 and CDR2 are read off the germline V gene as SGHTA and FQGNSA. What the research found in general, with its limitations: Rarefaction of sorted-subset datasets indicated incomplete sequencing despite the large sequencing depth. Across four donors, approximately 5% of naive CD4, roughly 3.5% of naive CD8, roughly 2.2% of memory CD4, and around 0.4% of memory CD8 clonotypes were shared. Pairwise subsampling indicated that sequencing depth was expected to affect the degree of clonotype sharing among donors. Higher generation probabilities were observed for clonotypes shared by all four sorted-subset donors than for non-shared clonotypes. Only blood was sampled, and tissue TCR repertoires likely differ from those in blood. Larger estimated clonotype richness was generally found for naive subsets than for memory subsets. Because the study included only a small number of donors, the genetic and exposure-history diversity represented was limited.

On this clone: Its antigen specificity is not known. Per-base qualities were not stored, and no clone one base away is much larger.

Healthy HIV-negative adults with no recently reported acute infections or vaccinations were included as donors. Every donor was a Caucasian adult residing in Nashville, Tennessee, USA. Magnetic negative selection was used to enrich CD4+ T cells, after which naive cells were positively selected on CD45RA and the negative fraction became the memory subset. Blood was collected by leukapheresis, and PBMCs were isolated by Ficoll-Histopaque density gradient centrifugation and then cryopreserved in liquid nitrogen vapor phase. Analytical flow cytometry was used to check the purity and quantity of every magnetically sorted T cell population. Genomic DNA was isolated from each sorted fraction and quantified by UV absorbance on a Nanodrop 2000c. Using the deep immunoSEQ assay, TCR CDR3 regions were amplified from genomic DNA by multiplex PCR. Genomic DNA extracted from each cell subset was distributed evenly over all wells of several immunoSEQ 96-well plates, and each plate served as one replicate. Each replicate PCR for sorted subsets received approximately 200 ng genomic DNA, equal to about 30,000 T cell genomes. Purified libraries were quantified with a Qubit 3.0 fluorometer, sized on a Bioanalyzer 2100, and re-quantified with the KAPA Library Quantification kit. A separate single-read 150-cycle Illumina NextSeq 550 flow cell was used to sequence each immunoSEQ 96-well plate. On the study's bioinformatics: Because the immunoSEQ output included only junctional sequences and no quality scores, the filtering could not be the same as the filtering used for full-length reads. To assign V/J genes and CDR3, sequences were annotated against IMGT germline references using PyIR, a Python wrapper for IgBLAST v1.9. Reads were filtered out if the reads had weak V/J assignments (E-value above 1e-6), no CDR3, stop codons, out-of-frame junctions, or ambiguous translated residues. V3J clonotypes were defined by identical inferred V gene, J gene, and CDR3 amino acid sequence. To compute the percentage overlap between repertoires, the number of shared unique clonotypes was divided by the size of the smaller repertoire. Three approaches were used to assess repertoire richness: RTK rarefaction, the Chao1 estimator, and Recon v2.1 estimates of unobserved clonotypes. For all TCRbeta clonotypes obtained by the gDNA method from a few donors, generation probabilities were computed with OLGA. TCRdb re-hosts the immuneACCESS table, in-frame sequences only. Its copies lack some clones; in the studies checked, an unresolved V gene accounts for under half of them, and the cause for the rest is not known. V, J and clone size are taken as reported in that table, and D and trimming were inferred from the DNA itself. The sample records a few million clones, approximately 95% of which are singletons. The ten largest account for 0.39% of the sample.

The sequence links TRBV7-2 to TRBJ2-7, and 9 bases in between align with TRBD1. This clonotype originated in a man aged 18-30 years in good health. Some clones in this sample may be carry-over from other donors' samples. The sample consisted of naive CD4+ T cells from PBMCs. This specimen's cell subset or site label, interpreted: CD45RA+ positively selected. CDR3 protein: CASSPLRTGDYEQYF. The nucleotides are TGTGCCAGCAGCCCTCTCCGGACAGGGGACTACGAGCAGTACTTC. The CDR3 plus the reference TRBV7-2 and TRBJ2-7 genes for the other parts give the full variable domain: GAGVSQSPSNKVTEKGKDVELRCDPISGHTALYWYRQSLGQGLEFLIYFQGNSAPDKSGLPSDRFSAERTGGSVSTLTIQRTQQEDSAVYLCASSPLRTGDYEQYFGPGTRLTVT.